A selection of T cell receptor beta chains follows, all from one sample in a study of T cell repertoires in cytomegalovirus infection. TCRdb analysed the reads with MiXCR anew, one entry per CDR3 protein. Of about 530,000 distinct CDR3 sequences listed, around a quarter are singletons. Sequenced: PBMCs. Receptors were obtained from a human donor in good health (CMV status not recorded). Some clones in this sample may be carry-over from other donors' samples. CDR3s include the opening cysteine and the closing phenylalanine or tryptophan. D genes are given only for firm matches. Part of the rows lack a size; the others show once, few, many or a class for expanded clones.

J gene	CDR3 length	D gene	clone size	V gene	CDR3 DNA	CDR3 protein
TRBJ1-2	15	.	few	TRBV7-2	TGTGCCAGCAGCCAACGGGGGGGTCCCGCTTTAGGCTACACCTTC	CASSQRGGPALGYTF
TRBJ2-5	16	.	.	TRBV3-1	TGTGCCAGCAGCCGCGGCGAGACATCGGCGGTAGAGACCCAGTACTTC	CASSRGETSAVETQYF
TRBJ2-2	15	TRBD2	.	TRBV24-1	TGTGCCACCCCTACTAGCGGGAGCGGCACCGGGGAGCTGTTTTTT	CATPTSGSGTGELFF
TRBJ2-7	17	.	few	TRBV7-9	TGTGCCAGCAGCTTAGGAGGGGGCGCGGGAGGTATCCACGAGCAGTACTTC	CASSLGGGAGGIHEQYF
TRBJ1-2	12	.	.	TRBV6-6	TGTGCCAGCAGTGGACTTTTCGGGGGCTACACCTTC	CASSGLFGGYTF
TRBJ1-2	14	.	.	TRBV19	TGTGCCAGTAGTATAATGGGGCAGAAGGAAGGCTACACCTTC	CASSIMGQKEGYTF
TRBJ2-3	14	.	many	TRBV10-3	TGTGCCATCAGCTGGGACGGATACACAGATACGCAGTATTTT	CAISWDGYTDTQYF
TRBJ2-5	17	TRBD1	.	TRBV27	TGTGCCAGCGGGTTCCCGTGGGGGACAGGGTCCGGAGAGACCCAGTACTTC	CASGFPWGTGSGETQYF
TRBJ1-4	15	.	many	TRBV7-9	TGTGCCAGCAGACTCGTGGGAAACACTAATGAAAAACTGTTTTTT	CASRLVGNTNEKLFF
TRBJ1-2	15	TRBD1	.	TRBV14	TGTGCCAGCAGCGCGACCGGGACAGGCACTTATGGCTACACCTTC	CASSATGTGTYGYTF
TRBJ1-2	13	.	many	TRBV7-2	TGTGCCAGCAGCTTTGAACAGAACTATGGCTACACCTTC	CASSFEQNYGYTF
TRBJ2-4	11	.	.	TRBV19	TGTGCCAGTCGGGGTTGGGACATTCAGTACTTC	CASRGWDIQYF
TRBJ2-5	15	TRBD1	few	TRBV10-3	TGTGCCATCAGTGGGGACAGGGCCCCTAAAGAGACCCAGTACTTC	CAISGDRAPKETQYF
TRBJ2-5	14	.	few	TRBV12-3/TRBV12-4	TGTGCCAGCAGTTTAATTGGCGGGCCCCAGACCCAGTACTTC	CASSLIGGPQTQYF
TRBJ2-5	15	TRBD2	.	TRBV7-6	TGTGCCAGCAGCCCGGAGGGGACTAGCTGGGAGACCCAGTACTTC	CASSPEGTSWETQYF
TRBJ1-1	11	.	few	TRBV24-1	TGTGCCACCAGTGTCCGGGGGGAAGCTTTCTTT	CATSVRGEAFF
TRBJ2-2	16	TRBD2	.	TRBV7-2	TGTGCCAGCAGCTTCCGACTAGCGCTACACACCGGGGAGCTGTTTTTT	CASSFRLALHTGELFF
TRBJ2-1	11	.	.	TRBV29-1	TGCAGCGTTGGACTATCCAATGAGCAGTTCTTC	CSVGLSNEQFF
TRBJ2-1	14	.	many	TRBV7-2	TGTGCCAGCAGTATGGGGAACGTTTACAATGAGCAGTTCTTC	CASSMGNVYNEQFF
TRBJ2-3	13	.	many	TRBV7-2	TGTGCCAGCAGCTCAATTAGGGGGGATACGCAGTATTTT	CASSSIRGDTQYF
TRBJ2-1	15	TRBD2	.	TRBV5-4	TGTGCCAGCAGCCGGCGGGAGTTCACCTACAATGAGCAGTTCTTC	CASSRREFTYNEQFF
TRBJ2-5	16	TRBD1	.	TRBV11-3	TGTGCCAGCAGCCCGGCTCGGGCAGGGGGCCAGGAGACCCAGTACTTC	CASSPARAGGQETQYF
TRBJ1-2	13	.	many	TRBV27	TGTGCCAGCAGTTTAAGGTTCGGCTATGGCTACACCTTC	CASSLRFGYGYTF
TRBJ2-4	12	.	.	TRBV29-1	TGCAGCGTTGGAACTAGCTTGGGCATTCAGTACTTC	CSVGTSLGIQYF
TRBJ2-3	18	TRBD2	.	TRBV7-9	TGTGCCAGCAGCGGGGGGACTAGCGGGATAAATTGGGCAGATACGCAGTATTTT	CASSGGTSGINWADTQYF
TRBJ2-1	14	TRBD2	.	TRBV20-1	TGCAGTGCTCCCCCGGGGGGGATAGTATATGAGCAGTTCTTC	CSAPPGGIVYEQFF
TRBJ2-5	15	TRBD2	many	TRBV7-9	TGTGCCAGCACCCCTAGGACTAGCGGGAAAGAGACCCAGTACTTC	CASTPRTSGKETQYF
TRBJ1-2	15	.	.	TRBV6-1	TGTGCCAGCAGTGAACAGTCAGGGATTAACTATGGCTACACCTTC	CASSEQSGINYGYTF
TRBJ2-3	15	TRBD2	.	TRBV20-1	TGCAGTGCCCACCCCGGCGGGAGGGCCGGGGATACGCAGTATTTT	CSAHPGGRAGDTQYF
TRBJ2-5	15	TRBD1	.	TRBV19	TGTGCCAGTTCCGGGGACAGGGGACGTAGGGAGACCCAGTACTTC	CASSGDRGRRETQYF
TRBJ1-1	15	TRBD1	many	TRBV11-3	TGTGCCAGCAGCTCCCTGGGACAGGCGAACACTGAAGCTTTCTTT	CASSSLGQANTEAFF
TRBJ2-3	16	TRBD2	.	TRBV15	TGTGCCACCAGCAGGCCGACTAGCGGGAGTGGGCTTACGCAGTATTTT	CATSRPTSGSGLTQYF
TRBJ2-1	13	.	many	TRBV28	TGTGCCAGCACCCGGCGGGTACCCAATGAGCAGTTCTTC	CASTRRVPNEQFF
TRBJ1-5	14	.	.	TRBV12-3/TRBV12-4	TGTGCCAGCGGAATTGGAGGCCCAGGCCAGCCCCAGCATTTT	CASGIGGPGQPQHF
TRBJ2-1	15	.	many	TRBV12-3/TRBV12-4	TGTGCCAGCATCATGGGACTTCGGGGTGGCAATGAGCAGTTCTTC	CASIMGLRGGNEQFF
TRBJ1-2	17	.	many	TRBV7-9	TGTGCCAGCAGCGCCACAAGGACCCGGGACACCAACTATGGCTACACCTTC	CASSATRTRDTNYGYTF
TRBJ1-1	15	TRBD1	.	TRBV5-1	TGCGCCAGCAGCTTCACAGGGGGGATGAACACTGAAGCTTTCTTT	CASSFTGGMNTEAFF
TRBJ1-2	15	TRBD1	.	TRBV3-1	TGTGCCAGCAGCCAAAGGGCAGGGGGCTCATATGGCTACACCTTC	CASSQRAGGSYGYTF
TRBJ1-2	15	.	.	TRBV5-6	TGTGCCAGCAGCCTGATCGACAGGACCCTCGGGGGCTACACCTTC	CASSLIDRTLGGYTF
TRBJ2-3	13	.	.	TRBV14	TGTGCCAGCGGCCATCTGAGCACAGATACGCAGTATTTT	CASGHLSTDTQYF
TRBJ1-3	13	.	few	TRBV29-1	TGCAGCGTTGAGAGGCTGGCTGGAAACACCATATATTTT	CSVERLAGNTIYF
TRBJ1-3	12	.	many	TRBV6-2/TRBV6-3	TGTGCTTCCGGACGTACGAGAAACACCATATATTTT	CASGRTRNTIYF
TRBJ1-5	13	.	few	TRBV19	TGTGCCAGTAGAAAGAGGGGCTCTCAGCCCCAGCATTTT	CASRKRGSQPQHF
TRBJ1-5	14	.	.	TRBV4-1	TGCGCCAGCAGCCAAGAACAGAACAATCAGCCCCAGCATTTT	CASSQEQNNQPQHF
TRBJ1-2	15	.	few	TRBV6-5	TGTGCCAGCAGTTACTCCTTTCGACAGAACTATGGCTACACCTTC	CASSYSFRQNYGYTF
TRBJ1-2	14	TRBD1	few	TRBV7-2	TGTGCCAGCAGCACCCGACAGGGGGCGGATGGCTACACCTTC	CASSTRQGADGYTF
TRBJ2-2	15	.	few	TRBV5-6	TGTGCCAGCAGCTTGGTGGGACACACCACCGGGGAGCTGTTTTTT	CASSLVGHTTGELFF
TRBJ2-7	12	.	.	TRBV7-9	TGTGCCAGCAGCGAAGACAGATACGAGCAGTACTTC	CASSEDRYEQYF
TRBJ1-2	17	.	.	TRBV20-1	TGCAGTGCTAGAGACACAGCGCCAGGAGGTTCTGGCTATGGCTACACCTTC	CSARDTAPGGSGYGYTF
TRBJ2-4	15	.	once	TRBV7-6	TGTGCCAGCAGCGTATCGGGAGCATGCAAAAACATTCAGTACTTC	CASSVSGACKNIQYF
TRBJ1-1	17	.	.	TRBV19	TGTGCCAGTAGTATAGTTAGGACAGCACAACTGAACACTGAAGCTTTCTTT	CASSIVRTAQLNTEAFF